This entry lists 9 T cell receptor beta chains sequenced from one sample in a study of vaccination and CD4 T cells after COVID-19. Antigens for these TCRs are unknown. The treatment here: 10-day PBMC culture with coronavirus spike peptide pools or control peptides (ViraFEST assay). The Oncomine TCR Beta short-read assay sequenced DNA from cultured CD4+ T cells. TCRdb processed the PCR reads anew with MiXCR; each CDR3 protein has one entry. The data hold some 9,300 distinct CDR3 sequences, with 45% to 70% observed a single time. Source material: CD4+ T cells from blood, cultured in vitro. These receptors were collected from a human donor who had recovered from COVID-19.

The chain is built from TRBV23-1 and TRBJ1-6, with 9 nucleotides matching TRBD1. TRBV23-1 counts as an open reading frame of uncertain function. CDR3 size: 16 residues. V trimming: 4 bases; J trimming: 7 bases; junction bases outside the gene matches: 8. The CDR3 region is CASSPHRGLENSPLHF. The CDR3 nucleotides read TGCGCCAGCAGTCCACACAGGGGGCTGGAGAATTCACCCCTCCACTTT.

The rearrangement uses TRBV11-1 and TRBJ1-6; 7 bases are a match to TRBD1. Germline CDR1 reads SGHAT; CDR2 reads FQDESV (reference sequence). The CDR3 sequence is 14 residues long. V was clipped by 5 bases and J by 10 bases; unmatched bases: 8. CDR3 sequence (DNA): TGTGCCAGCAGCACAAGACAGGGAGGATCACCCCTCCACTTT. Protein product: CASSTRQGGSPLHF.

This chain uses TRBV20-1 with TRBJ1-1, with D perhaps matching TRBD1 (5 bases). The CDR3 contains 15 residues. Trimming pared 0 bases from V and 4 bases from J, leaving 15 bases between. Germline CDR1 and CDR2: DFQATT and SNEGSKA (reference sequence). Here the CDR3 DNA reads TGCAGTGCTAGAGATCCTAAGGGGCATGGCACTGAAGCTTTCTTT. Translation: CSARDPKGHGTEAFF.

By sample fraction, this clonotype is medium-sized. The chain couples TRBV4-2 to TRBJ1-2; tentative D call: TRBD1 (5 bases). Germline V gene sequence: CDR1 LGHNA, CDR2 YNFKEQ. This CDR3 region has 16 residues. With 2 bases removed from V and 3 bases from J, the gap between germline ends came to 16 bases. The CDR3: CASSQTPRGRDYGYTF. The CDR3 DNA reads as TGTGCCAGCAGCCAAACCCCACGGGGACGGGACTATGGCTACACCTTC.

V and J are TRBV30 and TRBJ2-5; 7 nucleotides align to TRBD1. The CDR3 is 12 amino acids. CDR1 is GTSNPN, CDR2 SVGIG, per germline (reference sequence). V lost 2 bases, J lost 7 bases, and 4 bases stayed unmatched. The CDR3 DNA sequence: TGTGCCTGGAGTAAGGGGGCTGGGACCCAGTACTTC. This gives the protein CAWSKGAGTQYF.

This clonotype was seen only a few times. The DNA for the CDR3 is TGTGCCAGCAGTACACGAGGTGGGGAGCCCCAGCATTTT. Translation gives CASSTRGGEPQHF. The chain uses TRBV27 and TRBJ1-5; D is unresolved. Trimming pared 5 bases from V and 8 bases from J, leaving 13 bases between. The CDR3 length is 13 residues. CDR1 is MNHEY and CDR2 is SMNVEV in the germline V gene (reference sequence).

This chain joins TRBV11-2 and TRBJ2-7, with no clear D. Germline V lookup: CDR1 SGHAT, CDR2 FQNNGV. The germline V and J ends were trimmed by 2 bases and 6 bases, with 11 bases remaining between them. This CDR3 region has 13 residues. CDR3 protein: CASSLRPPSEQYF. The CDR3 DNA reads TGTGCCAGCAGCTTACGCCCGCCATCCGAGCAGTACTTC. Full variable domain (missing parts from reference TRBV11-2 and TRBJ2-7): EAGVAQSPRYKIIEKRQSVAFWCNPISGHATLYWYQQILGQGPKLLIQFQNNGVVDDSQLPKDRFSAERLKGVDSTLKIQPAKLEDSAVYLCASSLRPPSEQYFGPGTRLTVT.

The table lists this clonotype with a few counts. The chain is built from TRBV20-1 and TRBJ2-6; D uncertain. Between the trimmed V and J ends, which lost 5 bases and 4 bases, there was a span of 6 bases. Germline V gene data show CDR1 as DFQATT and CDR2 as SNEGSKA (reference sequence). The CDR3 covers 12 residues. The DNA of the CDR3 is TGCAGTGCTGCCAAGGGGGCCAACGTCCTGACTTTC. Translating it yields CSAAKGANVLTF.

V and J are TRBV6-1 and TRBJ2-3; no clear D gene. V shed 3 bases and J shed 0 bases, with 7 bases lying between them. Germline CDR1 MNHNS, CDR2 SASEGT. The CDR3 runs to 14 residues. CDR3 nucleotide sequence: TGTGCCAGCAGTGACTACCTCAGCACAGATACGCAGTATTTT. Encoded protein: CASSDYLSTDTQYF.